This record covers a single T cell receptor (beta chain). Its target is not known. Sequencing used immunoSEQ multiplex PCR; TCRdb keeps in-frame clones, though not all of them. The table has about 8,900 clones, roughly nine tenths seen once. Blood specimens came from baseline, cycle 4 day 1, and cycle 7 day 1. The data were obtained in a study of OX40 agonist ivuxolimab in advanced cancers. Trimming took 6 bases from V and 2 from J, leaving 10 bases between them. The CDR3 is 13 amino acids. Looked up from germline, CDR1 is ENHRY and CDR2 is SYGVKD. Overall study results and limits: Compared with others, partial responders at 0.1-3.0 mg/kg displayed clonal expansion among the lowest.

The specimen comprised CD4+ or CD8+ T cells sorted from blood, sampled in a trial of the OX40 agonist ivuxolimab. The chain employs TRBV10-3 and TRBJ2-5; the D is unclear. This receptor was identified in an adult with an advanced solid tumor such as melanoma, head and neck, liver or kidney cancer. In DNA, the CDR3 is TGTGCCATCAGATTAGGGCAACAAGAGACCCAGTACTTC. Its protein is CAIRLGQQETQYF.